These T cell receptor beta chains were read from a single sample in a study of blood T cell repertoires in COVID-19. Some clones are missing from TCRdb's copy, which holds only in-frame ones; the method was immunoSEQ multiplex PCR. The table shows 48,000 or so clones, with about 84% occurring only once. The sequencing input was peripheral blood. The receptors stem from a woman aged 55-75 years with acute or convalescent COVID-19. Each CDR3 is given with its conserved first and last residue. Fields, in order: V gene, D gene, clone size, J gene, CDR3 DNA, CDR3 protein. A D gene is named only where the DNA matches it firmly. Clone size, where shown, is once, few, many, or a class for clones that have expanded.

>TRBV5-4|.|few|TRBJ1-1
TGTGCCAGCAGCTTAGGAGGAATGGAAGAAGCTTTCTTT
CASSLGGMEEAFF
>TRBV5-1|.|few|TRBJ1-1
TGCGCCAGCAGCCGATTGTCACAGGTCACTGAAGCTTTCTTT
CASSRLSQVTEAFF
>TRBV7-2|.|.|TRBJ1-6
TGTGCCAGCAGCTTAGCGCGCAGATCGGGGAATTCACCCCTCCACTTT
CASSLARRSGNSPLHF
>TRBV10-3|.|.|TRBJ1-5
TGTGCCATCAGTGAGTCCTCTGACAGGACGCTTCAGGAGGGCAATCAGCCCCAGCATTTT
CAISESSDRTLQEGNQPQHF
>TRBV12-5|.|.|TRBJ2-2
TGTGCTAGTGGCTCCGGCGGGGGCAACACCGGGGAGCTGTTTTTT
CASGSGGGNTGELFF
>TRBV7-8|TRBD2|.|TRBJ2-3
TGTGCCAGCAGCCCTGCGAGCGGGGCGGGAGTTTGGGATACGCAGTATTTT
CASSPASGAGVWDTQYF
>TRBV29-1|.|once|TRBJ1-2
TGCAGCGTTGAGCCCCACGGCGGAGGCTACACCTTC
CSVEPHGGGYTF
>TRBV3-1/TRBV3-2|.|.|TRBJ1-1
TGTGCCAGCAGCCAAGTATTACAGATAGACACTGAAGCTTTCTTT
CASSQVLQIDTEAFF
>TRBV7-2|.|.|TRBJ1-5
TGTGCCAGCAGCCTCAGGGCGGTAGGCAATCAGCCCCAGCATTTT
CASSLRAVGNQPQHF
>TRBV4-3|TRBD1|.|TRBJ1-1
TGCGCCAGCAGCCAAGATCGACCTACAGGGGGGAACACTGAAGCTTTCTTT
CASSQDRPTGGNTEAFF
>TRBV14|.|.|TRBJ2-7
TGTGCCAGCAGCTCCAGGGTTGGCTACGAGCAGTACTTC
CASSSRVGYEQYF
>TRBV7-2|TRBD2|.|TRBJ2-7
TGTGCCAGCAGCCCCGGACTAGCGGGTAGCTACGAGCAGTACTTC
CASSPGLAGSYEQYF
>TRBV21-1|.|.|TRBJ2-1
TGTGCCAGCAGCAGCCCGGGACAGGGGCGACAGGAGCAGTTCTTC
CASSSPGQGRQEQFF
>TRBV2|.|.|TRBJ2-7
TGTGCCAGCAACTACCCCAAGGCCCCGGACAGCCCCTTCGAGCAGTACTTC
CASNYPKAPDSPFEQYF
>TRBV4-1|TRBD1|.|TRBJ2-5
TGCGCCAGCAGCCAAGATCAAGGGGGCCTAGAGACCCAGTACTTC
CASSQDQGGLETQYF
>TRBV7-9|.|.|TRBJ2-3
TGTGCCAGCAGCCGAACCGTAGCGGCTTTGAGGGCAGATACGCAGTATTTT
CASSRTVAALRADTQYF
>TRBV7-6|TRBD2|.|TRBJ2-3
TGTGCCAGCAGCCCCAGAGCGGGAGCCGCACCTAGGGGGGATACGCAGTATTTT
CASSPRAGAAPRGDTQYF
>TRBV7-9|.|.|TRBJ2-6
TGTGCCAGCAGCTTAGACAGGGCAGTATCCGGGGCCAACGTCCTGACTTTC
CASSLDRAVSGANVLTF
>TRBV7-2|TRBD2|.|TRBJ2-5
TGTGCCAGCAGCAACCTGGGACTAGCAGGAGAGACCCAGTACTTC
CASSNLGLAGETQYF
>TRBV11-3|.|.|TRBJ2-2
TGTGCCAGCAGCTTTGGGACACGGGACACCGGGGAGCTGTTTTTT
CASSFGTRDTGELFF
>TRBV5-4|.|.|TRBJ2-1
TGTGCCTACTCCTACAATGAGCAGTTCTTC
CAYSYNEQFF
>TRBV7-3|.|.|TRBJ1-1
TGTGCCAGCAGCCATGCCGGGGGGCGGACTGAAGCTTTCTTT
CASSHAGGRTEAFF
>TRBV5-1|TRBD2|.|TRBJ2-3
TGCGCCAGCAGCTCGGCCCTAGCGGGAGGCACAGATACGCAGTATTTT
CASSSALAGGTDTQYF
>TRBV9|TRBD1|once|TRBJ1-2
TGTGCCAGCAGCGTAGGGACAGGGGGCAGTGGCTACACCTTC
CASSVGTGGSGYTF
>TRBV5-4|.|.|TRBJ2-5
TGTGCCAGCAGCCTTGAGGAGACCCAGTACTTC
CASSLEETQYF
>TRBV7-7|TRBD2|once|TRBJ2-1
TGTGCCAGCAGCCGGGGAGTAGCGGGGATCAATGAGCAGTTCTTC
CASSRGVAGINEQFF
>TRBV7-6|TRBD1|.|TRBJ1-2
TGTGCCAGCAGCTTAGACAGGGGGCGAAGCGGCTACACCTTC
CASSLDRGRSGYTF
>TRBV9|TRBD1|.|TRBJ1-2
TGTGCCAGCAGCGACAGGGGAGGCTACACCTTC
CASSDRGGYTF
>TRBV11-3|.|.|TRBJ2-4
TGTGCCAGCAGCTTAGTAGGTCGGAGCAAAAACATTCAGTACTTC
CASSLVGRSKNIQYF
>TRBV5-1|TRBD2|.|TRBJ2-1
TGCGCCAGCAGCACGTCGACTAGCGGGCTGTCCTACAATGAGCAGTTCTTC
CASSTSTSGLSYNEQFF
>TRBV6-1|.|.|TRBJ2-1
TGTGCCAGCAGTGAACCGAATGAGCAGTTCTTC
CASSEPNEQFF
>TRBV5-4|TRBD1|.|TRBJ2-7
TGTGCCAGCAGCTTACCGGGACAGGGGATCTACGAGCAGTACTTC
CASSLPGQGIYEQYF
>TRBV19|.|.|TRBJ2-2
TGTGCCAGCCGATCCCGGACCGGGGAGCTGTTTTTT
CASRSRTGELFF
>TRBV27|TRBD1|.|TRBJ2-5
TGTGCCAGCAGTCCGGGACAGTCCCGTCGCGGGACCCAGTACTTC
CASSPGQSRRGTQYF
>TRBV5-1|.|.|TRBJ2-7
TGCGCCAGCAGCTTGAGTAGCGGGCAGGGGGCCGAGCAGTACTTC
CASSLSSGQGAEQYF
>TRBV4-2|.|.|TRBJ2-6
TGTGCCAGCAGCCAAGGTCCGGTTAGCTCTGGGGCCAACGTCCTGACTTTC
CASSQGPVSSGANVLTF
>TRBV5-1|TRBD2|few|TRBJ2-7
TGCGCCAGCAGCTTGGGAACTAGCGGGGGCCTCTACGAGCAGTACTTC
CASSLGTSGGLYEQYF
>TRBV28|.|.|TRBJ2-2
TGTGCCAGCATCCCACAGGCAGACACCGGGGAGCTGTTTTTT
CASIPQADTGELFF
>TRBV13|TRBD2|.|TRBJ2-7
TGTGCCAGCAGCTCGGGACTAACTAATGGGTACGAGCAGTACTTC
CASSSGLTNGYEQYF
>TRBV15|TRBD1|.|TRBJ1-4
TGTGCCACCAGTTATGGTAACCGGGACAGGGGTGAAAAACTGTTTTTT
CATSYGNRDRGEKLFF
>TRBV9|TRBD1|.|TRBJ2-1
TGTGCCAGACTCTGGGACCTAGAGGGGGCCCCTTACAATGAGCAGTTCTTC
CARLWDLEGAPYNEQFF
>TRBV7-9|.|.|TRBJ2-1
TGTGCCAGCAGCTTAACTAGCATATCCTACAATGAGCAGTTCTTC
CASSLTSISYNEQFF
>TRBV5-1|TRBD2|few|TRBJ2-3
TGCGCCAGCAGCTTGGTACTACGCGGGGGGGTACCAACTCCTAGCACAGATACGCAGTATTTT
CASSLVLRGGVPTPSTDTQYF
>TRBV7-2|TRBD2|.|TRBJ2-3
TGTGCCAGCAGCATCCGGACTAGCCTAGATACGCAGTATTTT
CASSIRTSLDTQYF